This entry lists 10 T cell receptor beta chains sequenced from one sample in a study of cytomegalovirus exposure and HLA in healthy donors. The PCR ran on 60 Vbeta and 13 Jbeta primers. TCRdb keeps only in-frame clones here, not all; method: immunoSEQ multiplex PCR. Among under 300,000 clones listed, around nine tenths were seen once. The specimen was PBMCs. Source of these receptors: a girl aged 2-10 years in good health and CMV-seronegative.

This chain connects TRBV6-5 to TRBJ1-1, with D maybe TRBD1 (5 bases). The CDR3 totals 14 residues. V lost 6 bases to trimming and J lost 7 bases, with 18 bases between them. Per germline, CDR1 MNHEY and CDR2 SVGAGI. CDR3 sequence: CASRVTVQGGEAFF. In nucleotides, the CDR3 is TGTGCCAGCAGAGTTACGGTCCAGGGAGGTGAAGCTTTCTTT.

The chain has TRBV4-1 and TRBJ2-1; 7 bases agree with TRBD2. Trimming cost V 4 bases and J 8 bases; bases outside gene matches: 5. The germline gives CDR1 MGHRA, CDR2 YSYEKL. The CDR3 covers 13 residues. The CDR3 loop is CASSREGWHEQFF. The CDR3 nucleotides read TGCGCCAGCAGCCGGGAGGGTTGGCATGAGCAGTTCTTC.

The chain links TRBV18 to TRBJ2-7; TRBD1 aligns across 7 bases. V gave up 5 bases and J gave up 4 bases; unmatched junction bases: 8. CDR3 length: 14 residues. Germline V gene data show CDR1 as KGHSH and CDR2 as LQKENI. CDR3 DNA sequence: TGTGCCAGCTCAGCTAGGGACAGACTGTACGAGCAGTACTTC. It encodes CASSARDRLYEQYF.

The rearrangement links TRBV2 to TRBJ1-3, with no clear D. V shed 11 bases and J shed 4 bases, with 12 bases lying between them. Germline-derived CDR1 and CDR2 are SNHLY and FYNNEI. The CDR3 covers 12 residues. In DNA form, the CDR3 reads TGTGCCCGGCGGACTGAGGGAAACACCATATATTTT. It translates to CARRTEGNTIYF.

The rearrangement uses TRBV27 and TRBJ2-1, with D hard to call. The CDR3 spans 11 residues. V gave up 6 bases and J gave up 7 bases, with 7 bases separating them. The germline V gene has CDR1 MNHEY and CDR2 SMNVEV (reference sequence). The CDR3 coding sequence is TGTGCCAGCAGGGCCTGGAATGAGCAGTTCTTC. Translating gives CASRAWNEQFF.

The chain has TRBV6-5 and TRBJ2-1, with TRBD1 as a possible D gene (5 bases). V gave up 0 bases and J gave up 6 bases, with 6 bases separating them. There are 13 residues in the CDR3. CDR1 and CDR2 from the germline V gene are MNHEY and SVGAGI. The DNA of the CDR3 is TGTGCCAGCAGTTACTCAGGGGCCAATGAGCAGTTCTTC. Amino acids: CASSYSGANEQFF.

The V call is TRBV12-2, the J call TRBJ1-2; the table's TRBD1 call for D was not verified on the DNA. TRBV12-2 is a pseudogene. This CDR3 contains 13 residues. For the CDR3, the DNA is TGTGCAAGTCGCTTAAGACATAACTATGGCTACACCTTC. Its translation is CASRLRHNYGYTF.

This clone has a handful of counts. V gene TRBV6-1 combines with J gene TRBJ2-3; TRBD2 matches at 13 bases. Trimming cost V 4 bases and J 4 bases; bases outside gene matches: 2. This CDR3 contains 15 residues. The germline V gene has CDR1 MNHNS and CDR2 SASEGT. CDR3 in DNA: TGTGCCAGCAGTGTCACTAGCGGGGGGGCAGATACGCAGTATTTT. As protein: CASSVTSGGADTQYF.

The CDR3: CASSVESGQGIPSYEQYF. The CDR3, as DNA: TGTGCCAGCAGCGTAGAGTCTGGACAGGGAATTCCATCCTACGAGCAGTACTTC. This rearrangement joins TRBV9 to TRBJ2-7, with TRBD1 matching over 8 bases. This CDR3 spans 18 amino acids. Unmatched junction bases numbered 12, after V lost 0 bases and J lost 1 base. CDR1 and CDR2 from the germline V gene are SGDLS and YYNGEE.

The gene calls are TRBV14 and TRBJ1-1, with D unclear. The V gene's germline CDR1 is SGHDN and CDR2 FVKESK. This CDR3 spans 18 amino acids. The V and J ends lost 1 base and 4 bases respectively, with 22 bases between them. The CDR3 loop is CASSQALLGNSPGTEAFF. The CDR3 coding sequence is TGTGCCAGCAGCCAAGCCCTACTAGGAAACAGCCCGGGCACTGAAGCTTTCTTT.